This T cell receptor (beta chain) is drawn from a study of T-cell memory formation after mild COVID-19. TCRdb processed the 5' RACE reads anew with MiXCR; each CDR3 protein has one entry. The sample carries about 270,000 distinct CDR3 sequences, roughly 15% recorded once. The CDR3 totals 14 residues. Germline-derived CDR1 and CDR2 are KGHSH and LQKENI. Trimming removed 3 bases from V and 5 bases from J, with 10 bases in between. The origin of this receptor is a man aged 18 to 30 who had mild COVID-19 (a few samples of this study predate the infection). Cell type and time point are not known. The chain combines TRBV18 with TRBJ2-2, with TRBD1 as a possible D gene (6 bases). Sequencing was carried out using PBMCs or a T cell subset sorted from them (not recorded which). The CDR3 DNA reads as TGTGCCAGCTCACCCAACCAGGGGACCGGGGAGCTGTTTTTT. Translating gives CASSPNQGTGELFF.